This TCR beta chain was sequenced in a study of OX40 agonist ivuxolimab in advanced cancers. Overall study context: Patient treatment consisted of intravenous ivuxolimab administration every 2 weeks at 0.01 to 10 mg/kg.

V was clipped by 8 bases and J by 2 bases; unmatched bases: 8. CDR1 SQVTM and CDR2 ANQGSEA come from the germline V gene. The CDR3 is 14 amino acids. Note on this clone: The antigen is undetermined.

The data were produced by immunoSEQ multiplex PCR, yet TCRdb's version contains in-frame clones alone and is incomplete. The sample has tens of thousands of clones, 75% to 90% seen once. Blood specimens came from baseline, cycle 4 day 1, and cycle 7 day 1. General study results and limits: Clonal expansion was seen in CD4+ and CD8+ blood T cells by week 6 at 0.1 to 3.0 mg/kg.

This TCR was sampled from an adult with an advanced solid tumor such as melanoma, head and neck, liver or kidney cancer. J is TRBJ2-5 and V is TRBV29-1; 10 bases match TRBD2. Sequences were derived from CD4+ or CD8+ T cells sorted from blood, sampled in a trial of the OX40 agonist ivuxolimab. The CDR3 reads CSFRTSGDQETQYF. CDR3 sequence (DNA): TGCAGCTTCCGAACTAGCGGGGATCAAGAGACCCAGTACTTC.